This T cell receptor (beta chain) was retrieved from a study of OX40 agonist ivuxolimab in advanced cancers. Study overall: Patients in dose escalation had liver, melanoma, kidney or head and neck cancers. The mean age was about 61 years, ranging from about 23 to 85, with 65% to 90% of participants male. General study results and limits: On average, a greater number of expanded clones characterised CD8+ T cells relative to CD4+.

In the case of this clone: The antigen remains undetermined.

Profiling relied on immunoSEQ multiplex PCR, and the TCRdb table lists in-frame clones only, not all of them. Here the sample spans about 38,000 clones, 89% being singletons. Patients had blood sampled at baseline and again on cycle 4 day 1 and cycle 7 day 1. Sequencing was performed on CD4+ or CD8+ T cells sorted from blood, taken in a trial of the OX40 agonist ivuxolimab. The origin of this receptor is an adult with an advanced solid tumor such as melanoma, head and neck, liver or kidney cancer.

CDR3 sequence: CASSFASGGEVEQFF. The CDR3 nucleotides are TGTGCCAGCAGCTTTGCGTCAGGGGGCGAGGTTGAGCAGTTCTTC. The chain joins TRBV5-4 to TRBJ2-1; TRBD1 aligns across 8 bases. Germline V gene sequence: CDR1 SGHNT, CDR2 YYREEE (reference sequence). J was trimmed by 9 bases and V by 2 bases; bases with no gene match: 10. CDR3 size: 15 residues.